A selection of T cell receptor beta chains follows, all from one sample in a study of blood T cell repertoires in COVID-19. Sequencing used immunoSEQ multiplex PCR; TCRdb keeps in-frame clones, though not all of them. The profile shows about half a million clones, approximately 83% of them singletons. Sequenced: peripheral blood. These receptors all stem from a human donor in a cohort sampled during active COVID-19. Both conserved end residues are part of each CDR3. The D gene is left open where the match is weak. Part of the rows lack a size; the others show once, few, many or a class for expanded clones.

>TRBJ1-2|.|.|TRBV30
TGTGCCTGGAATAAGGGAGGGGACGACTACACCTTC
CAWNKGGDDYTF
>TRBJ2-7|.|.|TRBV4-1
TGCGCCAGCAGCCAAGGCGGAGGGACCTACGAGCAGTACTTC
CASSQGGGTYEQYF
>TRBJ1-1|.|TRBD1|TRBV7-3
TGTGCCAGCAGCCCAGCTGGGACCGGGACAGGGGATGACACTGAAGCTTTCTTT
CASSPAGTGTGDDTEAFF
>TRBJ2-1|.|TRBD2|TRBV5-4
TGTGCCAGCAGCACCAACGGGGGGAGCTCCTACAATGAGCAGTTCTTC
CASSTNGGSSYNEQFF
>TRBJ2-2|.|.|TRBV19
TGTGCCAGTAGTATAGGCAGGGGGAACACCGGGGAGCTGTTTTTT
CASSIGRGNTGELFF
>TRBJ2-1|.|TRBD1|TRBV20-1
TGCAGTGCTAGAGGGACAGGGGAGCAGTTCTTC
CSARGTGEQFF
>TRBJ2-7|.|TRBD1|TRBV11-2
TGTGCCAGCAGCTATGGGACAGGCCCTGGGTGGGAGCAGTACTTC
CASSYGTGPGWEQYF
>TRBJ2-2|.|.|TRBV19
TGTGCCAGTAGTATACAAGAGAGCACCGGGGAGCTGTTTTTT
CASSIQESTGELFF
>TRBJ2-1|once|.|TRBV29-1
TGCAGCGTTGATAGCTGGGATGAGCAGTTCTTC
CSVDSWDEQFF
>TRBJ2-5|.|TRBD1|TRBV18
TGTGCCAGCTCACCACCGGGACAGACAGAGACCCAGTACTTC
CASSPPGQTETQYF
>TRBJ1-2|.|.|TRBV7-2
TGTGCCAGCAGCGTAAACAGCTATGGCTACACCTTC
CASSVNSYGYTF
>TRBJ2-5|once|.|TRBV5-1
TGCGCCAGCAGCTTGGAGTTTCGGGAGACCCAGTACTTC
CASSLEFRETQYF
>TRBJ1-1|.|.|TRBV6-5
TGTGCCAGCAGTTACTCGTCTGGCTCAGTGATGAACCCAGCTTTCTTT
CASSYSSGSVMNPAFF
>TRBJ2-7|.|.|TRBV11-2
TGTGCCAGCAGCCTAGTGGGCGGGTCCTACGAGCAGTACTTC
CASSLVGGSYEQYF
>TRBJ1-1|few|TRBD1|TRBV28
TGTGCCAGCAGCTCCGGGACAGGGGTCATCATGAACACTGAAGCTTTCTTT
CASSSGTGVIMNTEAFF
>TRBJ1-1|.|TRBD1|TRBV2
TGTGCCAGCAGTGTGGAACAGGGGAGCGCTGAAGCTTTCTTT
CASSVEQGSAEAFF
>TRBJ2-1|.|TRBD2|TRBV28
TGTGCCAGCAGGATAGCGGGCGACACCTACAATGAGCAGTTCTTC
CASRIAGDTYNEQFF
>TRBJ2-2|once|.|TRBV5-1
TGCGCCAGCAGCCAAAGAAGACTAGACGTCGGGGAGCTGTTTTTT
CASSQRRLDVGELFF
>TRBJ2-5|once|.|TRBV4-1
TGCGCCAGCAGCCAAGATGAAACAGTCCAAGAGACCCAGTACTTC
CASSQDETVQETQYF
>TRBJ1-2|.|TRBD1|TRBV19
TGTGCCAGTGGGACAGGGCAGGATGGCTACACCTTC
CASGTGQDGYTF
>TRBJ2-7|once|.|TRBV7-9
TGTGCCAGCAGCCTTTCAGCGGACGAGCAGTACTTC
CASSLSADEQYF
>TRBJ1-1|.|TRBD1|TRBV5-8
TGTGCCAGCAGCTTGGCCAGTTCTGCAGGGGGCACTGAAGCTTTCTTT
CASSLASSAGGTEAFF
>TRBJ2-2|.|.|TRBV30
TGTGCCTGGAGTGCTGTAAGGAGTTTGGGGGACTTCACCGGGGAGCTGTTTTTT
CAWSAVRSLGDFTGELFF
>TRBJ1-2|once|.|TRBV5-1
TGCGCCAGCAGCTTGTCTCCTATGGAGGGGCTAAGCGTTGGTGGCTACACCTTC
CASSLSPMEGLSVGGYTF
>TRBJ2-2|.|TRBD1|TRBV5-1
TGCGCCAGCAGCCCGTGGACAGGGATGAACACCGGGGAGCTGTTTTTT
CASSPWTGMNTGELFF
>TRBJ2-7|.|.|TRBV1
TGCACCAGCAGCCACTCTTCTGGGGCTAGCGGGAGGGCCGACTCCTACGAGCAGTACTTC
CTSSHSSGASGRADSYEQYF
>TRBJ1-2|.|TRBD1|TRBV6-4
TGTGCCAGCAGTGGCGGGACAGGGGGCGACTATGGCTACACCTTC
CASSGGTGGDYGYTF
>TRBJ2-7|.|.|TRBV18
TGTGCCAGCTCACCAAGTAGCTCCTACGAGCAGTACTTC
CASSPSSSYEQYF
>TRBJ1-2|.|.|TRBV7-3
TGTGCCAGCAGCCTTGATGGAGGCAGCGACCAGACCGGGATCTTC
CASSLDGGSDQTGIF
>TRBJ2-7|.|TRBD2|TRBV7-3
TGTGCCAGCAGCGAAGGCAGCGGGAGGGCCGCCGAGCAGTACTTC
CASSEGSGRAAEQYF
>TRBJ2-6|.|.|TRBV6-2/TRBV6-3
TGTGCCAGCAGTTATTTAGGGGCCCTAGGCTCTGGGGCCAACGTCCTGACTTTC
CASSYLGALGSGANVLTF
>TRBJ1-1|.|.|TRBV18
TGTGCCAGCTCCCCTGGAGAGACGGACACTGAAGCTTTCTTT
CASSPGETDTEAFF
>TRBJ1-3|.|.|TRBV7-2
TGTGCCAGCACCCATGAGGTTACCGTCTCTGGAAACACCATATATTTT
CASTHEVTVSGNTIYF